This T cell receptor (beta chain) was found in a study of cytomegalovirus exposure and HLA in healthy donors. Study-level information: Counted in an early data release were 75 million to 85 million unique TCRs from HLA-typed donors. Study-level points and caveats: In a later analysis, specific HLA alleles were associated with 15,000 to 20,000 TCR beta sequences at a 0.05 false discovery rate. Judged likely to be a sequencing artifact was a cluster of highly shared sequence variants.

Per germline, CDR1 GTSNPN and CDR2 SVGIG (reference sequence). V dropped 4 bases and J dropped 2 bases, with 12 bases sitting between them. The CDR3 runs 13 residues. Researchers ran the PCR with 60 Vbeta and 13 Jbeta primers. This table comes from immunoSEQ multiplex PCR, and its TCRdb copy is limited to in-frame clones, with some not included. In all, the sample yields approximately 210,000 clones. Notes on this clone: Its specificity is unknown.

Sequenced input: PBMCs. The sequence was obtained from a woman between 25 and 40 years old in good health and CMV-seropositive. The chain couples TRBV30 to TRBJ2-7, with D possibly matching TRBD1 (6 bases). CDR3 DNA: TGTGCCTGGACCCAGGACAGTACCTACGAGCAGTACTTC. Protein product: CAWTQDSTYEQYF.